These T cell receptor beta chains were read from a single sample in a study of T cell repertoires in aging, cancer and after chemotherapy. One entry per CDR3 protein results from TCRdb running MiXCR on the multiplex PCR reads. Here the sample spans thousands of distinct CDR3 sequences, less than 60% being singletons. The specimen sequenced was blood. The receptors come from a human donor with a blood cancer. CDR3s include the opening cysteine and the closing phenylalanine or tryptophan. D genes are given only for firm matches. Some rows have no size entry. The others give once, few or many, or a class for an expanded clone.

cdr3_nt	cdr3_aa	v_call	cdr3_length	j_call	d_call	clone_size
TGTGCCAGCAGCCTGTGTATTTTGACTTGTCGCTACACCTTC	CASSLCILTCRYTF	TRBV6-5	14	TRBJ1-2	.	once
TGTGCCAGCAGTTTGGTATGGGGGGACGCAAGGGAGCTGTTTTTT	CASSLVWGDARELFF	TRBV12-3/TRBV12-4	15	TRBJ2-2	.	.
TGTGCCTGGAGCAGCAAAGTCACAGATACGCAGTATTTT	CAWSSKVTDTQYF	TRBV30	13	TRBJ2-3	.	.
TGTGCCAGCAGTTTTAGGGGTTCACCCCTCCACTTT	CASSFRGSPLHF	TRBV6-5	12	TRBJ1-6	.	.
TGTGCCAGCACCACCAGTCAGGGATATGGGACCCAGTACTTC	CASTTSQGYGTQYF	TRBV6-1	14	TRBJ2-5	.	few
TGTGCCAGCAGCCCTTCCCCAGGGGTCTTGGAGACCCAGTACTTC	CASSPSPGVLETQYF	TRBV5-6	15	TRBJ2-5	.	.
TGTGCCAGCAGTTACTCGTCCTCGGGGGGCATTTCCTCCTACGAGCAGTACTTC	CASSYSSSGGISSYEQYF	TRBV6-5	18	TRBJ2-7	.	few
TGTGCCAGCAGCTTGACAGGGGATACAGATACGCAGTATTTT	CASSLTGDTDTQYF	TRBV6-2/TRBV6-3	14	TRBJ2-3	TRBD1	few
TGTGCCAGCAGTTTGAGTCTGGCCTATGGCTACACCTTC	CASSLSLAYGYTF	TRBV12-3/TRBV12-4	13	TRBJ1-2	.	.
TGCAGCGTTGAAAGGCGGAGGATTTTAGCGGCTAACTATGGCTACACCTTC	CSVERRRILAANYGYTF	TRBV29-1	17	TRBJ1-2	.	.
TGTGCCAGCAGTTACACAGGACAGGCGGATAACTATGGCTACACCTTC	CASSYTGQADNYGYTF	TRBV6-5	16	TRBJ1-2	TRBD1	.
TGTGCCATCAGTCCATCGATCGGAGCCGGGGACACTGAAGCTTTCTTT	CAISPSIGAGDTEAFF	TRBV10-3	16	TRBJ1-1	.	.
TGTGCCAGCACCGACCGAGGACTAGACTCCAAGCAGTACTTC	CASTDRGLDSKQYF	TRBV6-5	14	TRBJ2-7	TRBD2	large
TGTGCCAGCAGCCAGGCTAGCGGGGGCCTTAGCTCCTACAATGAGCAGTTCTTC	CASSQASGGLSSYNEQFF	TRBV7-2	18	TRBJ2-1	TRBD2	.
TGTGCCAGCAGTTTAAATTCTCTAAATGAGCAGTTCTTC	CASSLNSLNEQFF	TRBV12-3/TRBV12-4	13	TRBJ2-1	.	.
TGTGCCACCAGCAGTTGGTCGGTTTCTTGGGGCGGTCAGAACACCGGGGAGCTGTTTTTT	CATSSWSVSWGGQNTGELFF	TRBV15	20	TRBJ2-2	.	.
TGTGCCAGCAGTCAAAATCTTATCAGCTCCTACAATGAGCAGTTCTTC	CASSQNLISSYNEQFF	TRBV6-2/TRBV6-3	16	TRBJ2-1	.	.
TGTGCCAGCAGTTACCTACGGAATGAGCAGTTCTTC	CASSYLRNEQFF	TRBV6-2/TRBV6-3	12	TRBJ2-1	.	few
TGTGCCAGCAGTTTGGGAGGCTGGAACACTGAAGCTTTCTTT	CASSLGGWNTEAFF	TRBV12-3/TRBV12-4	14	TRBJ1-1	.	.
TGTGCCAGCAGTGAAACACTAGCGGGGGGGCCGGCGATTTGGCATGAGCAGTTCTTC	CASSETLAGGPAIWHEQFF	TRBV6-1	19	TRBJ2-1	TRBD2	few
TGTGCCAGCAGCCAGAACAGGTGGAACGAGCAGTACTTC	CASSQNRWNEQYF	TRBV12-3/TRBV12-4	13	TRBJ2-7	.	.
TGTGCCAGCGCCACACGGGATCTTTTTTCACCCCTCCACTTT	CASATRDLFSPLHF	TRBV12-3/TRBV12-4	14	TRBJ1-6	.	few
TGTGCCAGCGAGGGTCCGGGCTCCCGCACAGATACGCAGTATTTT	CASEGPGSRTDTQYF	TRBV12-3/TRBV12-4	15	TRBJ2-3	.	few
TGCAGTGCTAGGGCGGCACAGGGGGTGGGTGGCACAGATACGCAGTATTTT	CSARAAQGVGGTDTQYF	TRBV20-1	17	TRBJ2-3	TRBD1	.
TGTGCCAGCAGCCTACAAGAGACCCAGTACTTC	CASSLQETQYF	TRBV7-9	11	TRBJ2-5	.	once
TGTGCCAGCAGACCCGGCAGGGGAAGGGATACGCAGTATTTT	CASRPGRGRDTQYF	TRBV6-5	14	TRBJ2-3	.	large
TGCAGTGCTAGCGGACAGGCCGATCAGCCCCAGCATTTT	CSASGQADQPQHF	TRBV20-1	13	TRBJ1-5	TRBD1	.
TGCAGTGTAAGGATCGCCTCTGGAAACACCATATATTTT	CSVRIASGNTIYF	TRBV20-1	13	TRBJ1-3	.	.
TGTGCCAGCAGCTGGGCCAATGGAGAGACCCAGTACTTC	CASSWANGETQYF	TRBV6-4	13	TRBJ2-5	.	.